Presented here are 21 T cell receptor beta chains from one specimen sequenced in a study of blood T cell repertoires in COVID-19. Clones were read by immunoSEQ multiplex PCR, and TCRdb kept only the in-frame ones, dropping some. There are about 310,000 clones in the sample; around 86% occur only once, and roughly 1.3% lies in the top ten. Sequencing used peripheral blood. Receptor source: a man between 65 and 80 years old with acute or convalescent COVID-19.

The V gene is TRBV9, the J gene TRBJ2-1; TRBD1 might be the D (6 bases). V was pared by 3 bases and J by 0 bases, with 13 bases between. Germline V CDR1 and CDR2: SGDLS, YYNGEE. The CDR3 contains 16 residues. The CDR3 sequence: CASSAPQGHSYNEQFF. CDR3 sequence (DNA): TGTGCCAGCAGCGCCCCGCAGGGGCACTCCTACAATGAGCAGTTCTTC. The full variable domain, completed using reference TRBV9 and TRBJ2-1, is DSGVTQTPKHLITATGQRVTLRCSPRSGDLSVYWYQQSLDQGLQFLIQYYNGEERAKGNILERFSAQQFPDLHSELNLSSLELGDSALYFCASSAPQGHSYNEQFFGPGTRLTVL.

CDR3 sequence (DNA): TGCAGCGTTAAACTAGGCAGGTACAATGAGCAGTTCTTC. It yields the protein CSVKLGRYNEQFF. The chain employs TRBV29-1 and TRBJ2-1; D is possibly TRBD2 (5 bases). The CDR3 covers 13 residues. Looked up from germline, CDR1 is SQVTM and CDR2 is ANQGSEA. V lost 5 bases and J lost 4, with 12 bases in between.

The chain has TRBV7-2 and TRBJ2-3; TRBD2 matches 9 bases. This CDR3 spans 17 amino acids. With 0 bases clipped from V and 4 bases from J, the junction kept 8 bases outside the gene matches. Germline CDR1 and CDR2: SGHTA and FQGNSA. The CDR3 DNA reads as TGTGCCAGCAGCTTAGCGGGGGGACTAGCCGGAGCAGATACGCAGTATTTT. Its translation: CASSLAGGLAGADTQYF.

The count of this clone is one. The V call is TRBV7-2, the J call TRBJ2-7; 9 nucleotides match TRBD2. The CDR3 consists of 14 residues. Losses at the gene ends were 3 bases for V and 6 bases for J; bases not matched to a gene: 6. The germline V gene encodes CDR1 SGHTA and CDR2 FQGNSA. The CDR3 region has the DNA TGTGCCAGCAGCTTCGGCGGGAGGGCGGTCGAGCAGTACTTC. Its protein is CASSFGGRAVEQYF.

This clone was seen a handful of times. V and J are TRBV4-3 and TRBJ1-1, with D possibly matching TRBD1 (6 bases). In germline, CDR1 is LGHNA, CDR2 YSLEER. The length of the CDR3 is 13 residues. Deletions cut 3 bases from V and 7 bases from J, with 12 bases between. The CDR3 bases are TGCGCCAGCAGCCATTCCGGACAGTTTGAAGCTTTCTTT. It codes for CASSHSGQFEAFF.

The CDR3 DNA is TGTGCCAGCAGCAAATATCGGGACAGAGCTCTAGCCAAAAACATTCAGTACTTC. It translates to CASSKYRDRALAKNIQYF. The rearrangement uses TRBV21-1 and TRBJ2-4; the listed D gene, TRBD1, was not tested against the DNA. TRBV21-1 is a pseudogene segment. There are 18 residues in the CDR3.

V is TRBV19 and J is TRBJ1-1, with TRBD1 as a possible D gene (6 bases). V lost 6 bases and J lost 2, with 10 bases in between. CDR3 length: 13 amino acids. Germline V gene data show CDR1 as LNHDA and CDR2 as SQIVND (reference sequence). CDR3 region: CASRQTGNTEAFF. In DNA form, the CDR3 reads TGTGCCAGTAGACAGACAGGTAACACTGAAGCTTTCTTT. The variable domain in full, with the rest retrieved from reference TRBV19 and TRBJ1-1, is DGGITQSPKYLFRKEGQNVTLSCEQNLNHDAMYWYRQDPGQGLRLIYYSQIVNDFQKGDIAEGYSVSREKKESFPLTVTSAQKNPTAFYLCASRQTGNTEAFFGQGTRLTVV.

V is TRBV5-6 and J is TRBJ2-7; 7 nucleotides line up with TRBD1. Per germline, CDR1 SGHDT and CDR2 YYEEEE. V trimming: 1 base; J trimming: 4 bases; junction bases outside the gene matches: 2. This CDR3 spans 13 amino acids. Written as DNA, the CDR3 is TGTGCCAGCAGCTTGCGGGACAGATACGAGCAGTACTTC. Its protein product is CASSLRDRYEQYF.

This clone was detected only a few times. V gene TRBV28 combines with J gene TRBJ1-1; D not certain. Germline values: CDR1 MDHEN, CDR2 SYDVKM. V was pared by 2 bases and J by 1 base, with 2 bases between. The CDR3 is made up of 12 amino acids. The CDR3 DNA sequence: TGTGCCAGCAGTTTACAGAACACTGAAGCTTTCTTT. It is translated as CASSLQNTEAFF. The full variable domain, completed using reference TRBV28 and TRBJ1-1, is DVKVTQSSRYLVKRTGEKVFLECVQDMDHENMFWYRQDPGLGLRLIYFSYDVKMKEKGDIPEGYSVSREKKERFSLILESASTNQTSMYLCASSLQNTEAFFGQGTRLTVV.

In this sample, this clone turned up once. The chain has TRBV2 and TRBJ2-5, with a weak D call TRBD2 (5 bases). The ends were cut back, 6 bases at V and 7 bases at J, with 9 bases in the middle. The CDR3 contains 11 residues. Germline values: CDR1 SNHLY, CDR2 FYNNEI. The CDR3 sequence is CASRRVLTQYF. The CDR3 DNA sequence: TGTGCCAGCAGGAGGGTTCTGACCCAGTACTTC.

The chain has TRBV7-2 and TRBJ2-7; D is perhaps TRBD2 (6 bases). Germline V gene sequence: CDR1 SGHTA, CDR2 FQGNSA. Trimming took off 6 bases at V and 5 bases at J, with 11 bases between the two ends. This CDR3 is built from 12 residues. As DNA, the CDR3 is TGTGCCAGCAGACCCCCGGGGGACGAGCAGTACTTC. It specifies CASRPPGDEQYF.

V gene TRBV5-6 combines with J gene TRBJ1-5; 11 nucleotides match TRBD1. V was pared by 4 bases and J by 7 bases, with 4 bases of the junction left unmatched. There are 14 residues in the CDR3. The germline CDR1 and CDR2 sequences are SGHDT and YYEEEE. In DNA form, the CDR3 reads TGTGCCAGCAGCCGAGGGACAGGGGGACAGCCCCAGCATTTT. Protein: CASSRGTGGQPQHF.

The chain joins TRBV7-9 to TRBJ1-2, with unresolved D. The CDR3 is made up of 12 amino acids. Per the germline V gene, CDR1 is SEHNR and CDR2 is FQNEAQ (reference sequence). The ends were cut back, 3 bases at V and 11 bases at J, with 13 bases in the middle. The CDR3 nucleotides read TGTGCCAGCAGCTTTAACGTACAGCCGTACACCTTC. Translation gives CASSFNVQPYTF.

The chain carries TRBV6-4 and TRBJ1-1, with 10 bases lining up with TRBD1. The V segment lost 2 bases and the J segment 3 bases; nucleotides outside the gene matches: 0. Germline values: CDR1 MRHNA, CDR2 SNTAGT. This CDR3 contains 14 residues. The CDR3 loop reads CASSDGTGDTEAFF. CDR3 bases: TGTGCCAGCAGTGACGGGACAGGGGACACTGAAGCTTTCTTT.

The rearrangement links TRBV29-1 to TRBJ1-1; TRBD1 matches at 11 bases. This CDR3 has 13 residues. Per germline, CDR1 SQVTM and CDR2 ANQGSEA. After removal of 7 bases from V and 5 bases from J, the junction contained 6 bases not matched to a gene. The CDR3 sequence is CSGGQGARTEAFF. DNA for the CDR3: TGCAGCGGTGGACAGGGGGCGCGGACTGAAGCTTTCTTT.

This chain joins TRBV6-2 or TRBV6-3 and TRBJ2-3; D gene uncertain. The CDR3 is 14 residues long. The V end lost 4 bases, the J end lost 0 bases, and 8 bases lay between the germline ends. Germline values: CDR1 MNHEY, CDR2 SVGEGT. As DNA, the CDR3 is TGTGCCAGCAGTTGGAGAACTAGCACAGATACGCAGTATTTT. It encodes CASSWRTSTDTQYF.

The genes are TRBV6-5 and TRBJ1-1; TRBD1 matches 12 bases. CDR1 MNHEY and CDR2 SVGAGI come from the germline V gene. Germline trimming cut 6 bases from V and 5 bases from J; bases unmatched to any gene: 7. This CDR3 region has 15 residues. CDR3 bases: TGTGCCAGCAGCCCCGGGACAGGGGGCTCGACTGAAGCTTTCTTT. As protein: CASSPGTGGSTEAFF.

The CDR3 reads CASRATDTYNEQFF. CDR3 nucleotide sequence: TGTGCCAGCAGGGCGACGGACACCTACAATGAGCAGTTCTTC. The chain carries TRBV6-5 and TRBJ2-1; maybe TRBD1 (5 bases). Looked up from germline, CDR1 is MNHEY and CDR2 is SVGAGI. V was shortened by 6 bases and J by 2 bases, with 11 bases between the two germline ends. The CDR3 extends over 14 amino acids.

The chain joins TRBV28 to TRBJ1-1; weak D call: TRBD1 (5 bases). The germline gives CDR1 MDHEN, CDR2 SYDVKM. CDR3 length: 11 amino acids. Trimming left V 4 bases short and J 11 bases short, with 11 bases between. The CDR3 is CASSSGDEAFF. CDR3 sequence (DNA): TGTGCCAGCAGTTCGGGGGATGAGGCTTTCTTT.

The chain recombines TRBV7-9 with TRBJ2-1, with 9 positions matching TRBD2. The V gene's germline CDR1 is SEHNR and CDR2 FQNEAQ (reference sequence). This CDR3 has 13 amino acids. After removal of 5 bases from V and 12 bases from J, the junction contained 8 bases not matched to a gene. DNA for the CDR3: TGTGCCAGCAGCCCATATGCGGGAGGGGGGCAGTTCTTC. Translating it yields CASSPYAGGGQFF.

The CDR3 loop reads CASSLGDRGQSGYTF. As DNA, the CDR3 is TGTGCCAGCAGCTTGGGGGACAGGGGGCAGAGTGGCTACACCTTC. The chain recombines TRBV5-4 with TRBJ1-2, with 12 bases matching TRBD1. Germline CDR1 reads SGHNT; CDR2 reads YYREEE (reference sequence). V was pared by 0 bases and J by 7 bases, with 4 bases of the junction left unmatched. There are 15 residues in the CDR3.